The present T cell receptor beta chain was sequenced within a study of cytomegalovirus exposure and HLA in healthy donors. Study information: Earlier, 117 million unique TCR beta sequences were recovered from 170 million or so T cells by an analysis.

The germline V gene encodes CDR1 SGHTA and CDR2 FQGNSA. This CDR3 contains 13 residues. V lost 1 base and J 4 bases, leaving 7 bases between the germline ends. Amplification used 60 Vbeta primers and 13 Jbeta primers. The data were produced by immunoSEQ multiplex PCR, yet TCRdb's version contains in-frame clones alone and is incomplete. Here the sample spans about 120,000 clones, nearly 80% being singletons. The receptor was isolated from a woman in her twenties or thirties in good health and CMV-seropositive. The chain recombines TRBV7-2 with TRBJ1-1; the D gene is possibly TRBD1 (5 bases). Sample: PBMCs. The CDR3 protein is CASSLGGSTEAFF. Written as DNA, the CDR3 is TGTGCCAGCAGCTTAGGGGGCAGCACTGAAGCTTTCTTT.